A single sample is the source of the 17 T cell receptor beta chains below, sequenced in a study of cytomegalovirus exposure and HLA in healthy donors. Primers for the PCR totalled 60 Vbeta and 13 Jbeta. Here immunoSEQ multiplex PCR was the method, and the copy in TCRdb shows in-frame clones only, minus some. The sample holds about 190,000 clones, about four fifths seen once. The sequenced material came from PBMCs. These TCRs come from a man aged 25-45 years in good health and CMV-seropositive.

The rearrangement joins TRBV6-6 to TRBJ1-1, with 7 bases matching TRBD1. Germline V CDR1 and CDR2: MNHNY, SVGAGI (reference sequence). CDR3 size: 15 residues. J gave up 0 bases and V 5 bases, and 6 bases lay outside the gene matches. The DNA for the CDR3 is TGTGCCAGCAGTACGACGGGACAGTTGAACACTGAAGCTTTCTTT. Translated, it gives CASSTTGQLNTEAFF.

This rearrangement joins TRBV30 to TRBJ2-5; D is possibly TRBD1 (5 bases). CDR3 size: 13 residues. Trimming stripped 5 bases from V and 4 bases from J, with 14 bases between. In germline, CDR1 is GTSNPN, CDR2 SVGIG (reference sequence). As DNA, the CDR3 is TGTGCCTGGGCTGCCGCTCAGGGAGAGACCCAGTACTTC. The encoded protein is CAWAAAQGETQYF.

This clone was seen more than once but under ten times. This chain connects TRBV7-8 to TRBJ1-3, with D tentatively TRBD1 (5 bases). There are 17 residues in the CDR3. Germline V CDR1 and CDR2: SGHVS, FQNEAQ. The ends were cut back, 1 base at V and 1 base at J, with 14 bases in the middle. Written as DNA, the CDR3 is TGTGCCAGCAGCTTAGGGACGGGGGGGGTGTCTGGAAACACCATATATTTT. Its translation is CASSLGTGGVSGNTIYF.

Concerning this clone itself: The sample holds other DNA sequences that translate to the same CDR3. The rearrangement uses TRBV7-2 and TRBJ2-1, with D maybe TRBD2 (6 bases). Deletions cut 3 bases from V and 10 bases from J, with 13 bases between. Germline V gene lookup returns CDR1 SGHTA and CDR2 FQGNSA. The CDR3 contains 13 residues. CDR3 in amino acids: CASSLFWGDEQFF. CDR3 bases: TGTGCCAGCAGCTTGTTTTGGGGGGACGAGCAGTTCTTC.

This clone was detected only a few times. This chain uses TRBV4-3 with TRBJ2-7; possible D gene TRBD2, 5 bases. The CDR3 has 16 amino acids. The V and J ends lost 0 bases and 6 bases respectively, with 18 bases between them. Looked up from germline, CDR1 is LGHNA and CDR2 is YSLEER. The CDR3 DNA reads TGCGCCAGCAGCCAAGACCACCGACAAGGTCGGGGCGAGCAGTACTTC. This gives the protein CASSQDHRQGRGEQYF.

This clone appeared a few times. The V and J genes are TRBV11-3 and TRBJ2-2, with unresolved D. Trimming stripped 0 bases from V and 1 base from J, with 6 bases between. The CDR3 runs 15 residues. Germline CDR1 is SGHNT and CDR2 is YENEEA. The CDR3 here is CASSLEAVNTGELFF. The CDR3 DNA follows: TGTGCCAGCAGCTTAGAAGCCGTGAACACCGGGGAGCTGTTTTTT. The full variable domain, with the rest looked up from reference TRBV11-3 and TRBJ2-2, is EAGVVQSPRYKIIEKKQPVAFWCNPISGHNTLYWYLQNLGQGPELLIRYENEEAVDDSQLPKDRFSAERLKGVDSTLKIQPAELGDSAVYLCASSLEAVNTGELFFGEGSRLTVL.

V and J are TRBV5-4 and TRBJ1-6; TRBD1 is a possible D gene (5 bases). Germline assignment: CDR1 SGHNT and CDR2 YYREEE (reference sequence). The CDR3 runs to 15 residues. Between the trimmed V and J ends, which lost 0 bases and 10 bases, there was a span of 14 bases. CDR3 DNA: TGTGCCAGCAGCTTGGGCAGGGAAAGATGGTCACCCCTCCACTTT. Encoded protein: CASSLGRERWSPLHF.

The chain recombines TRBV28 with TRBJ1-4; no reliable D call. This CDR3 has 14 residues. Germline CDR1 and CDR2: MDHEN and SYDVKM. Trimming took 2 bases from V and 2 from J, leaving 6 bases between them. The CDR3 reads CASSLISTNEKLFF. As DNA, the CDR3 is TGTGCCAGCAGTTTAATTAGCACTAATGAAAAACTGTTTTTT.

V usage is TRBV29-1 and J usage is TRBJ2-3; maybe TRBD2 (7 bases). This CDR3 region has 16 residues. Germline values: CDR1 SQVTM, CDR2 ANQGSEA. V was pared by 6 bases and J by 0 bases, with 19 bases between. The chain's CDR3 is CSVRGRGGASTDTQYF. Written as DNA, the CDR3 is TGCAGCGTCAGGGGAAGGGGGGGTGCTAGCACAGATACGCAGTATTTT.

The V call is TRBV7-9, the J call TRBJ2-7, with TRBD2 identical over 8 bases. CDR1 SEHNR and CDR2 FQNEAQ come from the germline V gene (reference sequence). V lost 5 bases to trimming and J lost 2 bases; unmatched junction nucleotides: 5. This CDR3 is built from 14 residues. As DNA, the CDR3 is TGTGCCAGCAGCCTCGGGACTAGGGCCTACGAGCAGTACTTC. As protein: CASSLGTRAYEQYF.

About this clone itself: A read error may account for a junction end that differs from germline. The chain links TRBV2 to TRBJ2-7; TRBD1 matches 7 bases. This CDR3 contains 12 residues. CDR1 is SNHLY and CDR2 is FYNNEI in the germline V gene. This CDR3 is CASREDRDEQYF. CDR3 nucleotide sequence: TGTGCCAGCAGGGAAGACAGGGACGAGCAGTACTTC. The whole variable domain, filled in from reference TRBV2 and TRBJ2-7, reads EPEVTQTPSHQVTQMGQEVILRCVPISNHLYFYWYRQILGQKVEFLVSFYNNEISEKSEIFDDQFSVERPDGSNFTLKIRSTKLEDSAMYFCASREDRDEQYFGPGTRLTVT.

The chain uses TRBV11-1 and TRBJ2-5; no clear D. The V end was cut by 5 bases, the J end by 4 bases, with 8 bases between. CDR1 and CDR2 from the germline V gene are SGHAT and FQDESV (reference sequence). The CDR3 extends over 12 amino acids. This CDR3 reads CASSTAGETQYF. As DNA, the CDR3 is TGTGCCAGCAGCACGGCAGGAGAGACCCAGTACTTC. Together with reference TRBV11-1 and TRBJ2-5, the CDR3 gives the full variable domain: EAEVAQSPRYKITEKSQAVAFWCDPISGHATLYWYRQILGQGPELLVQFQDESVVDDSQLPKDRFSAERLKGVDSTLKIQPAELGDSAMYLCASSTAGETQYFGPGTRLLVL.

This clone has more than one count but fewer than ten. The chain's CDR3 is CASSLAQSHNEKLFF. As DNA, the CDR3 is TGTGCCAGCAGTCTAGCACAGAGCCATAATGAAAAACTGTTTTTT. V is TRBV2 and J is TRBJ1-4, with no clear D. The V gene's germline CDR1 is SNHLY and CDR2 FYNNEI. Between the trimmed V and J ends, which lost 5 bases and 4 bases, there was a span of 14 bases. The CDR3 totals 15 residues.

Points on this clone: At one of its ends the junction is not consistent with the germline gene, which may arise from a read error. The chain is built from TRBV20-1 and TRBJ2-1; possible D gene TRBD2, 5 bases. Germline CDR1 DFQATT, CDR2 SNEGSKA (reference sequence). This CDR3 comprises 8 residues. The CDR3 bases are TGCAGTGCTGGCCTCGGGGTCTTC. It encodes CSAGLGVF.

The CDR3 bases are TGTGCCAGCAGCGTCGGCAGGGGCCTCTATGGCTACACCTTC. This translates into CASSVGRGLYGYTF. The chain has TRBV9 and TRBJ1-2; D is possibly TRBD1 (6 bases). Germline values: CDR1 SGDLS, CDR2 YYNGEE. Between the trimmed V and J ends, which lost 2 bases and 4 bases, there was a span of 12 bases. The CDR3 has 14 residues.

V and J are TRBV5-1 and TRBJ2-7, with 8 bases that match TRBD1. The length of the CDR3 is 15 residues. The germline V gene encodes CDR1 SGHRS and CDR2 YFSETQ. Trimming at V came to 2 bases and at J to 2 bases, leaving 6 bases not matched to a gene. The CDR3 DNA follows: TGCGCCAGCAGCTTCGGGACAGGTCCCACCTACGAGCAGTACTTC. The encoded protein is CASSFGTGPTYEQYF.

This rearrangement joins TRBV2 to TRBJ2-5, with 14 positions matching TRBD2. Germline CDR1 is SNHLY and CDR2 is FYNNEI. The CDR3 covers 14 residues. Trimming cost V 8 bases and J 3 bases; bases outside gene matches: 2. CDR3 coding DNA: TGTGCCAGCCAGGGACTAGCGGGAGAAGAGACCCAGTACTTC. This sequence encodes CASQGLAGEETQYF.